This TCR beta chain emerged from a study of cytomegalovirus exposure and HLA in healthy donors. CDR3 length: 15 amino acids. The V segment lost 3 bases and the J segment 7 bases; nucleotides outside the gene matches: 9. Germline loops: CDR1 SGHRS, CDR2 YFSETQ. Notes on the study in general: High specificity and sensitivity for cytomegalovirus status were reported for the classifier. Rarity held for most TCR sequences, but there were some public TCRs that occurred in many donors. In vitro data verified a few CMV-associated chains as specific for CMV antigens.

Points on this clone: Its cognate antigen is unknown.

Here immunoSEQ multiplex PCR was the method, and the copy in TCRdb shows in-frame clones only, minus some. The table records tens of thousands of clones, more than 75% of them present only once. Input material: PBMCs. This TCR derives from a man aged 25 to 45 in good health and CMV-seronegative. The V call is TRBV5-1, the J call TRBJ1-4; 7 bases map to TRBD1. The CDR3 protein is CASSSLQGLREKLFF. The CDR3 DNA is TGCGCCAGCAGCTCCCTACAGGGGTTACGTGAAAAACTGTTTTTT.